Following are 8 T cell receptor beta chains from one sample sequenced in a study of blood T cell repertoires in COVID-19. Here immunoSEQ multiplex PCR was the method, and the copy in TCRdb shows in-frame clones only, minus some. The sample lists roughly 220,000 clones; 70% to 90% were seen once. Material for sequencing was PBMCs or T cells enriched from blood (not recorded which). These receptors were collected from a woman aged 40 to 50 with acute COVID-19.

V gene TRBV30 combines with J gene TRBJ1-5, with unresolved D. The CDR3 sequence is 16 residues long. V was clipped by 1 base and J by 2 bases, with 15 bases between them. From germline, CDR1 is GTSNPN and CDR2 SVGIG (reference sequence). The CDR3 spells CAWSANRGTGNQPQHF. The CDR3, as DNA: TGTGCCTGGAGTGCCAACCGAGGTACGGGCAATCAGCCCCAGCATTTT.

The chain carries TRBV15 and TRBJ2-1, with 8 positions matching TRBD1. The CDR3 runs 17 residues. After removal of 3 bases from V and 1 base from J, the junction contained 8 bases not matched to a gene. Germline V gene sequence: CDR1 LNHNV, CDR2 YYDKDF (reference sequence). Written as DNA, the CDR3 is TGTGCCACCAGCAGGATTCAGGGGGCAAGGTCCTACAATGAGCAGTTCTTC. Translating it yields CATSRIQGARSYNEQFF.

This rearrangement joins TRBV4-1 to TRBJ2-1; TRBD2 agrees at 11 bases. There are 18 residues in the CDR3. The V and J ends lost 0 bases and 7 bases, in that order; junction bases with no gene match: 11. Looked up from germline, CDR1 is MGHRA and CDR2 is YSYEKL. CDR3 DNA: TGCGCCAGCAGCCAAGACGTCCTAGCGGGGGGTTACAAGAATGAGCAGTTCTTC. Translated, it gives CASSQDVLAGGYKNEQFF.

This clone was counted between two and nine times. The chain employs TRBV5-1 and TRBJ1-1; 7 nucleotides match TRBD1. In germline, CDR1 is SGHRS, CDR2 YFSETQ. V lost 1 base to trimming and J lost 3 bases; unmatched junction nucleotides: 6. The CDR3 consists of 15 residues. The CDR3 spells CASSLLSRGDTEAFF. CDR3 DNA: TGCGCCAGCAGCTTGTTGAGCAGGGGGGACACTGAAGCTTTCTTT.

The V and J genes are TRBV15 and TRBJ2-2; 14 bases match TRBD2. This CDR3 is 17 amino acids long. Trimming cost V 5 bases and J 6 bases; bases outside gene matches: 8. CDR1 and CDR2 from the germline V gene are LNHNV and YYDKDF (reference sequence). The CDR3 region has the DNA TGTGCCACCAGCGCCTCGACTAGCGGGGGGGCCCCCGGGGAGCTGTTTTTT. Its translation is CATSASTSGGAPGELFF. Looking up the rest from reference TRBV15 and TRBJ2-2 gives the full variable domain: DAMVIQNPRYQVTQFGKPVTLSCSQTLNHNVMYWYQQKSSQAPKLLFHYYDKDFNNEADTPDNFQSRRPNTSFCFLDIRSPGLGDTAMYLCATSASTSGGAPGELFFGEGSRLTVL.

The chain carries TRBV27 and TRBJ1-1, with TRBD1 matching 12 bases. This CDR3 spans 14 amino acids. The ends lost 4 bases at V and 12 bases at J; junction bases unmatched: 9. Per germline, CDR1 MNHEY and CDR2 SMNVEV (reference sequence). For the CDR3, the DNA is TGTGCCAGCAGTTCGCGCGGGACAGGGGGCTTGTCTTTCTTT. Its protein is CASSSRGTGGLSFF.

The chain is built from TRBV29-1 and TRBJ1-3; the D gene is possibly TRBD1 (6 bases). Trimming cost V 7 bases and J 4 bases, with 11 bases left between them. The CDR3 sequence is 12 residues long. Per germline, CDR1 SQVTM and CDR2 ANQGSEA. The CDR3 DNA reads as TGCAGCGCCGGGACACAGGGAAACACCATATATTTT. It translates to CSAGTQGNTIYF.

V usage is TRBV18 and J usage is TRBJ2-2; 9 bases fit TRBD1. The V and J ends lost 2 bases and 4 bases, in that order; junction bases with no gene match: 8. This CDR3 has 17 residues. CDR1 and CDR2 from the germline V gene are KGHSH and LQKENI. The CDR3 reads CASSPAVTGGGTGELFF. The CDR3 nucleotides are TGTGCCAGCTCACCAGCCGTCACAGGGGGCGGCACCGGGGAGCTGTTTTTT. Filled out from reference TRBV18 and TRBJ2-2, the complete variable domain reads NAGVMQNPRHLVRRRGQEARLRCSPMKGHSHVYWYRQLPEEGLKFMVYLQKENIIDESGMPKERFSAEFPKEGPSILRIQQVVRGDSAAYFCASSPAVTGGGTGELFFGEGSRLTVL.